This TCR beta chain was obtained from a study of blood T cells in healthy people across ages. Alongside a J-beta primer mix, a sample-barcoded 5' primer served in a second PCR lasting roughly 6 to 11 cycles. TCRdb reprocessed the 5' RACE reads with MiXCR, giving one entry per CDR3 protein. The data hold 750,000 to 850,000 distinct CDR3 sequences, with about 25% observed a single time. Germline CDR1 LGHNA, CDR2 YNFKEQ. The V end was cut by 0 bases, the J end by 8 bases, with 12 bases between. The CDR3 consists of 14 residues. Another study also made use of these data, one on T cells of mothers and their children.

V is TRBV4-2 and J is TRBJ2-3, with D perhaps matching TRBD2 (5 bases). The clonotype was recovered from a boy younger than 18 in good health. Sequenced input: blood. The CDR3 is CASSQDFGVGTQYF. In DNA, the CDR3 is TGTGCCAGCAGCCAAGACTTCGGGGTTGGTACGCAGTATTTT.